Listed here are 30 T cell receptor beta chains from one sample, sequenced in a study of blood T cell repertoires in COVID-19. The repertoire was sequenced with immunoSEQ multiplex PCR; TCRdb's copy has only in-frame clones and lacks some. The sample carries around 200,000 clones, approximately 85% recorded once. Specimen: PBMCs or T cells enriched from blood (not recorded which). Receptor source: a middle-aged man who had recovered from COVID-19.

This clone was seen just once. The V and J genes are TRBV7-8 and TRBJ2-3; the D gene is possibly TRBD1 (5 bases). Germline assignment: CDR1 SGHVS and CDR2 FQNEAQ. The CDR3 contains 15 residues. The V end lost 5 bases, the J end lost 4 bases, and 16 bases lay between the germline ends. The DNA for the CDR3 is TGTGCCAGCAGCGGGATGGGGTTAGGGGCAGATACGCAGTATTTT. Its protein product is CASSGMGLGADTQYF.

The rearrangement joins TRBV9 to TRBJ1-6; D not resolved. The V gene lost 4 bases and the J gene lost 13 bases, with 3 bases spanning the gap. This CDR3 comprises 9 residues. CDR1 is SGDLS, CDR2 YYNGEE, per germline. CDR3 DNA sequence: TGTGCCAGCAGCCTCCCCCTCCACTTT. It is translated as CASSLPLHF.

For this clone: The junction and the germline gene differ at one end; a read error may be behind it. V usage is TRBV19 and J usage is TRBJ1-1; tentatively, D is TRBD1 (6 bases). CDR1 and CDR2 from the germline V gene are LNHDA and SQIVND (reference sequence). This CDR3 is built from 15 residues. DNA of the CDR3: TGTGCCAGTAGTATAGGGGCAGGGGCGAACGCTGAAGCTTTCTTT. Residues: CASSIGAGANAEAFF. Combining the CDR3 with reference TRBV19 and TRBJ1-1 gives the whole variable domain DGGITQSPKYLFRKEGQNVTLSCEQNLNHDAMYWYRQDPGQGLRLIYYSQIVNDFQKGDIAEGYSVSREKKESFPLTVTSAQKNPTAFYLCASSIGAGANAEAFFGQGTRLTVV.

The genes are TRBV11-2 and TRBJ2-1; 9 positions agree with TRBD2. This CDR3 is built from 15 residues. V gave up 4 bases and J gave up 4 bases; unmatched junction bases: 5. Per germline, CDR1 SGHAT and CDR2 FQNNGV. The CDR3: CASSSTSGPYNEQFF. CDR3 DNA sequence: TGTGCCAGCAGCTCCACTAGCGGGCCATACAATGAGCAGTTCTTC.

The chain couples TRBV19 to TRBJ2-5; D possibly corresponds to TRBD1 (5 bases). The CDR3 sequence is 15 residues long. CDR1 LNHDA and CDR2 SQIVND come from the germline V gene (reference sequence). Trimming removed 0 bases from V and 5 bases from J, with 13 bases in between. The CDR3 sequence is CASSIDRTLLETQYF. The CDR3 DNA reads TGTGCCAGTAGTATAGACCGGACACTGCTTGAGACCCAGTACTTC.

This chain joins TRBV6-1 and TRBJ1-6; the D is unclear. The CDR3 is 16 amino acids. Germline V gene lookup returns CDR1 MNHNS and CDR2 SASEGT. The germline V and J ends were trimmed by 0 bases and 11 bases, with 17 bases remaining between them. CDR3 coding DNA: TGTGCCAGCAGTGAAGCGTATTGGAAGAACCGGGCACCCCTCCACTTT. Its translation is CASSEAYWKNRAPLHF.

The chain employs TRBV6-5 and TRBJ1-2; D is perhaps TRBD1 (6 bases). The CDR3 totals 14 residues. Germline CDR1 reads MNHEY; CDR2 reads SVGAGI. V was pared by 6 bases and J by 3 bases, with 14 bases between. CDR3 DNA: TGTGCCAGCAGGGGGTGGGGGCTCGACTATGGCTACACCTTC. It translates to CASRGWGLDYGYTF.

The chain uses TRBV6-6 and TRBJ1-2; 7 bases map to TRBD1. The CDR3 is 14 residues long. CDR1 and CDR2 from the germline V gene are MNHNY and SVGAGI (reference sequence). The trim removed 6 bases at V and 2 bases at J, leaving 6 bases unmatched. This chain's CDR3 is CASSDRAENYGYTF. The CDR3 nucleotides are TGTGCCAGCAGCGACAGGGCGGAGAACTATGGCTACACCTTC.

The chain joins TRBV14 to TRBJ1-2; D may be TRBD1 (6 bases). Trimming took off 1 base at V and 1 base at J, with 10 bases between the two ends. The germline V gene has CDR1 SGHDN and CDR2 FVKESK. This CDR3 region has 15 residues. This CDR3 is CASSQGQANNYGYTF. The CDR3 DNA reads TGTGCCAGCAGCCAAGGACAGGCAAATAACTATGGCTACACCTTC. Full variable domain (remainder filled in from reference TRBV14 and TRBJ1-2): EAGVTQFPSHSVIEKGQTVTLRCDPISGHDNLYWYRRVMGKEIKFLLHFVKESKQDESGMPNNRFLAERTGGTYSTLKVQPAELEDSGVYFCASSQGQANNYGYTFGSGTRLTVV.

This clone was seen only once. The V call is TRBV27, the J call TRBJ2-7; 9 bases align to TRBD1. The V segment lost 5 bases and the J segment 4 bases; nucleotides outside the gene matches: 6. The length of the CDR3 is 14 residues. Germline CDR1 reads MNHEY; CDR2 reads SMNVEV (reference sequence). CDR3 sequence: CASSDSGTGYEQYF. CDR3 sequence (DNA): TGTGCCAGCAGTGATTCCGGGACAGGGTACGAGCAGTACTTC.

This chain links TRBV5-4 with TRBJ2-2; D remains unclear. The CDR3 consists of 14 residues. The germline gives CDR1 SGHNT, CDR2 YYREEE (reference sequence). V lost 0 bases and J 4 bases, leaving 7 bases between the germline ends. CDR3 region: CASSLASSTGELFF. The CDR3 nucleotides are TGTGCCAGCAGCTTGGCGAGTTCCACCGGGGAGCTGTTTTTT.

V and J are TRBV30 and TRBJ2-1; TRBD1 is a possible D gene (6 bases). The CDR3 has 15 residues. The V gene lost 5 bases and the J gene lost 2 bases, with 16 bases spanning the gap. Germline V gene lookup returns CDR1 GTSNPN and CDR2 SVGIG (reference sequence). The CDR3 DNA is TGTGCCTGGGGGGGCGGGTTTAAGCCCTACAATGAGCAGTTCTTC. Protein sequence: CAWGGGFKPYNEQFF.

The J gene is TRBJ2-5, the V gene TRBV7-6, with TRBD2 matching 10 bases. The CDR3 extends over 14 amino acids. V was clipped by 1 base and J by 4 bases; unmatched bases: 0. In germline, CDR1 is SGHVS, CDR2 FNYEAQ. The CDR3 is CASSLGTSGETQYF. Written as DNA, the CDR3 is TGTGCCAGCAGCTTAGGGACTAGCGGAGAGACCCAGTACTTC. The entire variable domain, with the rest obtained from reference TRBV7-6 and TRBJ2-5, is as follows: GAGVSQSPRYKVTKRGQDVALRCDPISGHVSLYWYRQALGQGPEFLTYFNYEAQQDKSGLPNDRFSAERPEGSISTLTIQRTEQRDSAMYRCASSLGTSGETQYFGPGTRLLVL.

The chain joins TRBV28 to TRBJ2-7, with 9 bases identical to TRBD1. J gave up 9 bases and V 4 bases, and 10 bases lay outside the gene matches. CDR1 and CDR2 from the germline V gene are MDHEN and SYDVKM. The CDR3 extends over 14 amino acids. This CDR3 reads CASSSTGQGVGQYF. The CDR3 DNA reads as TGTGCCAGCAGTTCCACGGGACAGGGCGTCGGGCAGTACTTC.

This sequence joins TRBV11-2 and TRBJ2-2, with D perhaps TRBD1 (5 bases). Between the trimmed V and J ends, which lost 5 bases and 6 bases, there was a span of 13 bases. Germline lookup yields CDR1 SGHAT and CDR2 FQNNGV. This CDR3 contains 14 residues. In nucleotides, the CDR3 is TGTGCCAGCAGCGCTTCCAGGGCCTCCGGGGAGCTGTTTTTT. It is translated as CASSASRASGELFF.

There are a few counts of this clone. The chain employs TRBV7-9 and TRBJ1-1; possibly TRBD1 for D (5 bases). Trimming pared 6 bases from V and 7 bases from J, leaving 12 bases between. CDR1 SEHNR and CDR2 FQNEAQ come from the germline V gene (reference sequence). This CDR3 spans 12 amino acids. CDR3: CASRLGRGEAFF. The DNA for the CDR3 is TGTGCCAGCAGGCTCGGTAGGGGTGAAGCTTTCTTT.

The chain employs TRBV6-5 and TRBJ1-2; D gene unclear. This CDR3 is 15 amino acids long. The V gene lost 0 bases and the J gene lost 5 bases, with 13 bases spanning the gap. Germline-derived CDR1 and CDR2 are MNHEY and SVGAGI. The CDR3 spells CASSYSRAGNYGYTF. CDR3 coding DNA: TGTGCCAGCAGTTACTCGAGGGCCGGGAATTATGGCTACACCTTC.

This chain links TRBV9 with TRBJ2-1; TRBD2 aligns across 10 bases. CDR3 length: 15 residues. V lost 4 bases to trimming and J lost 2 bases; unmatched junction nucleotides: 3. Germline loops: CDR1 SGDLS, CDR2 YYNGEE. The CDR3 is CASSPGLAAYNEQFF. Here the CDR3 DNA reads TGTGCCAGCAGCCCCGGACTAGCGGCCTACAATGAGCAGTTCTTC.

This chain connects TRBV19 to TRBJ2-7; 9 positions agree with TRBD2. The trim removed 8 bases at V and 4 bases at J, leaving 6 bases unmatched. Germline V CDR1 and CDR2: LNHDA, SQIVND (reference sequence). The length of the CDR3 is 13 residues. The CDR3 reads CASSLAGLYEQYF. DNA of the CDR3: TGTGCCAGTTCTCTAGCGGGATTATACGAGCAGTACTTC.

The chain carries TRBV27 and TRBJ2-1, with a possible D match to TRBD2 (5 bases). Deletions cut 6 bases from V and 8 bases from J, with 14 bases between. CDR3 size: 13 residues. Germline loops: CDR1 MNHEY, CDR2 SMNVEV (reference sequence). The CDR3 reads CASSRKSGDEQFF. The DNA for the CDR3 is TGTGCCAGCAGCCGCAAAAGCGGAGATGAGCAGTTCTTC.

The chain uses TRBV5-6 and TRBJ1-1, with a possible D match to TRBD1 (5 bases). Germline V gives CDR1 SGHDT, CDR2 YYEEEE. V was clipped by 6 bases and J by 11 bases, with 20 bases between them. CDR3 length equals 13 residues. The CDR3 bases are TGTGCCAGCACCTGGGGCGCGGGGCAGGAGGCTTTCTTT. Protein product: CASTWGAGQEAFF.

The chain employs TRBV27 and TRBJ2-7; the D is unclear. Trimming removed 4 bases from V and 7 bases from J, with 8 bases in between. Germline V gene sequence: CDR1 MNHEY, CDR2 SMNVEV (reference sequence). The length of the CDR3 is 11 residues. The CDR3 nucleotides read TGTGCCAGCAGTTCTCCCCGGGAGCAGTACTTC. Its protein is CASSSPREQYF.

CDR3 sequence: CASSLGTANEAFF. CDR3 nucleotide sequence: TGTGCCAGCAGCCTCGGGACAGCCAATGAAGCTTTCTTT. The rearrangement uses TRBV3-1 (or the pseudogene TRBV3-2) and TRBJ1-1, with 7 bases lining up with TRBD1. The CDR3 covers 13 residues. After removal of 4 bases from V and 7 bases from J, the junction contained 6 bases not matched to a gene. CDR1 LGHDT and CDR2 YNNKEL come from the germline V gene (reference sequence).

This chain uses TRBV19 with TRBJ1-4; possible D gene TRBD1, 6 bases. Germline CDR1 reads LNHDA; CDR2 reads SQIVND (reference sequence). V was pared by 5 bases and J by 2 bases, with 12 bases between. The CDR3 contains 15 residues. The CDR3 region is CASSRSGETNEKLFF. CDR3 nucleotides: TGTGCCAGTAGTCGGTCAGGGGAGACTAATGAAAAACTGTTTTTT.

The chain couples TRBV5-1 to TRBJ1-1; 7 nucleotides match TRBD1. Germline V gene data show CDR1 as SGHRS and CDR2 as YFSETQ. Trimming removed 4 bases from V and 8 bases from J; junction bases left unmatched: 5. The CDR3 is 12 amino acids. CDR3 nucleotide sequence: TGCGCCAGCAGCCTCTGGGGACAGGAAGCTTTCTTT. It translates to CASSLWGQEAFF.

This chain joins TRBV20-1 and TRBJ2-7, with 8 bases aligning to TRBD1. The CDR3 is made up of 14 amino acids. V shed 6 bases, J shed 4 bases, and the junction held 11 bases outside the gene matches. Germline V gene sequence: CDR1 DFQATT, CDR2 SNEGSKA (reference sequence). DNA of the CDR3: TGCAGTGCAAGTCTCGGAACAGGGGGGTACGAGCAGTACTTC. This sequence encodes CSASLGTGGYEQYF.

V and J are TRBV6-1 and TRBJ1-1, with TRBD1 identical over 8 bases. Looked up from germline, CDR1 is MNHNS and CDR2 is SASEGT. This CDR3 is 15 amino acids long. Germline trimming cut 5 bases from V and 1 base from J; bases unmatched to any gene: 6. The CDR3 spells CASSKLRGQNTEAFF. The DNA of the CDR3 is TGTGCCAGCAGTAAACTCAGGGGGCAGAACACTGAAGCTTTCTTT.

V is TRBV2 and J is TRBJ1-1, with no clear D. There are 13 residues in the CDR3. Trimming took off 4 bases at V and 4 bases at J, with 10 bases between the two ends. CDR1 is SNHLY, CDR2 FYNNEI, per germline. In DNA form, the CDR3 reads TGTGCCAGCAGTGTATCCGAGGCCACTGAAGCTTTCTTT. Translation gives CASSVSEATEAFF.

The chain uses TRBV18 and TRBJ2-3; the match to TRBD2 covers 8 bases. CDR1 and CDR2 from the germline V gene are KGHSH and LQKENI. The CDR3 runs to 14 residues. J was trimmed by 6 bases and V by 4 bases; bases with no gene match: 6. The CDR3 spells CASSHERESDTQYF. DNA for the CDR3: TGTGCCAGCTCACATGAGCGGGAGTCGGATACGCAGTATTTT.

The chain uses TRBV5-6 and TRBJ2-7; D is perhaps TRBD1 (5 bases). The CDR3 has 14 amino acids. Trimming left V 4 bases short and J 0 bases short, with 11 bases between. CDR1 and CDR2 (germline): SGHDT, YYEEEE. CDR3 in amino acids: CASSLGQSSYEQYF. In DNA, the CDR3 is TGTGCCAGCAGCCTAGGACAAAGCTCCTACGAGCAGTACTTC.